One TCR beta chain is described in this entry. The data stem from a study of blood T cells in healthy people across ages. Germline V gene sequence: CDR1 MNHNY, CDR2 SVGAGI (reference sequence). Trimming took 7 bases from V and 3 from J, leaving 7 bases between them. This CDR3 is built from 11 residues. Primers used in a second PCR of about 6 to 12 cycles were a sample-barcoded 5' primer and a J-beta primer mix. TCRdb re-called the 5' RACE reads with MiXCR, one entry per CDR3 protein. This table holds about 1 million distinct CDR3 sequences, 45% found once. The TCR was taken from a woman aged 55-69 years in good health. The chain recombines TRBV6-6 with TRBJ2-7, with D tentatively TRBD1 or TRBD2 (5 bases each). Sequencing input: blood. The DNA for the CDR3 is TGTGCCAGCAAGAGGGGCTACGAGCAGTACTTC. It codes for CASKRGYEQYF.